The rows below give T cell receptor beta chains drawn from one sample of a study of CD8 T cells in Susac syndrome. TCRdb independently ran MiXCR on the immunoSEQ multiplex PCR reads; one entry per CDR3 protein. The sample lists roughly 200,000 distinct CDR3 sequences, approximately 95% seen once, with 0.082% in the top ten. Sample: CD4+ T cells from PBMCs. These receptors all come from a human donor with multiple sclerosis. Each CDR3 is given with its conserved first and last residue. A D gene is named only where the DNA matches it firmly. Not every row has a clone size; where given, it reads once, few, many or a size class.

>TRBD2|14|TRBV20-1|TRBJ2-1|.
CSARGTSRYNEQFF
TGCAGTGCTAGGGGGACTAGCCGCTACAATGAGCAGTTCTTC
>.|11|TRBV12-3/TRBV12-4|TRBJ1-2|.
CASSGGDGYTF
TGTGCCAGCAGCGGGGGGGATGGCTACACCTTC
>TRBD2|18|TRBV9|TRBJ2-3|.
CASSVATGLAGEQDTQYF
TGTGCCAGCAGCGTAGCTACGGGACTAGCGGGAGAACAGGATACGCAGTATTTT
>.|15|TRBV20-1|TRBJ1-1|.
CSANPYRGLNTEAFF
TGCAGTGCCAACCCCTATCGAGGGTTGAACACTGAAGCTTTCTTT
>.|14|TRBV9|TRBJ2-1|.
CASSVGLASDEQFF
TGTGCCAGCAGCGTAGGGCTAGCGTCCGATGAGCAGTTCTTC
>.|12|TRBV29-1|TRBJ1-1|.
CSVHQQMTEAFF
TGCAGCGTACACCAACAGATGACTGAAGCTTTCTTT
>.|14|TRBV5-1|TRBJ1-2|few
CASSLGQANYGYTF
TGCGCCAGCAGCTTGGGACAGGCAAACTATGGCTACACCTTC
>.|14|TRBV6-5|TRBJ1-5|.
CASSYPTDNQPQHF
TGTGCCAGCAGTTACCCGACAGACAATCAGCCCCAGCATTTT
>.|14|TRBV29-1|TRBJ2-1|.
CSMRGILSYNEQFF
TGCAGCATGAGAGGTATACTCTCCTACAATGAGCAGTTCTTC
>.|13|TRBV11-3|TRBJ2-1|once
CASSLGGGDEQFF
TGTGCCAGCAGCTTGGGAGGGGGCGATGAGCAGTTCTTC
>TRBD2|14|TRBV9|TRBJ2-5|.
CASTRLAGKETQYF
TGTGCCAGCACCCGGCTAGCGGGGAAAGAGACCCAGTACTTC
>TRBD1|13|TRBV29-1|TRBJ1-1|.
CSVQTGGGTEAFF
TGCAGCGTCCAGACAGGGGGTGGCACTGAAGCTTTCTTT
>.|15|TRBV5-1|TRBJ1-5|.
CASSFRPGDNQPQHF
TGCGCCAGCAGCTTCAGACCAGGGGACAATCAGCCCCAGCATTTT
>.|15|TRBV29-1|TRBJ1-2|.
CSVESTDSANYGYTF
TGCAGCGTTGAATCCACGGACTCGGCTAACTATGGCTACACCTTC
>.|13|TRBV29-1|TRBJ1-1|.
CSIPGTRNTEAFF
TGCAGCATACCAGGAACTCGGAACACTGAAGCTTTCTTT
>.|14|TRBV20-1|TRBJ2-3|.
CSAQRQRSTDTQYF
TGCAGTGCTCAGCGACAGCGAAGCACAGATACGCAGTATTTT
>.|12|TRBV20-1|TRBJ2-1|.
CSAHLDGNEQFF
TGCAGTGCTCACCTGGACGGTAATGAGCAGTTCTTC
>.|13|TRBV30|TRBJ1-3|.
CARGEMSGNTIYF
TGTGCTCGAGGAGAGATGTCTGGAAACACCATATATTTT
>TRBD1|17|TRBV14|TRBJ2-3|.
CASSWSGQRGQTDTQYF
TGTGCCAGCAGCTGGTCAGGACAGAGGGGACAGACAGATACGCAGTATTTT
>TRBD1|15|TRBV4-1|TRBJ2-5|.
CASSQYRGTRETQYF
TGCGCCAGCAGCCAGTACAGGGGTACGCGAGAGACCCAGTACTTC
>.|15|TRBV20-1|TRBJ2-5|.
CSALPIVSGQETQYF
TGCAGTGCCCTTCCTATCGTTAGCGGACAAGAGACCCAGTACTTC
>TRBD1|16|TRBV27|TRBJ2-1|.
CASSGTGTVSYNEQFF
TGTGCCAGCAGTGGGACCGGGACAGTGAGTTACAATGAGCAGTTCTTC
>.|14|TRBV5-1|TRBJ2-7|.
CASSLLPGPYEQYF
TGCGCCAGCAGCTTGTTGCCGGGCCCCTACGAGCAGTACTTC
>.|14|TRBV25-1|TRBJ1-1|.
CASSDRGVSTEAFF
TGTGCCAGCAGTGACAGGGGAGTGAGCACTGAAGCTTTCTTT
>TRBD1|15|TRBV20-1|TRBJ2-5|.
CSGIPGQGPQETQYF
TGCAGTGGGATTCCGGGACAGGGGCCCCAAGAGACCCAGTACTTC
>TRBD2|16|TRBV5-6|TRBJ2-7|.
CASSLDLAGAPAEQYF
TGTGCCAGCAGCTTGGATCTAGCGGGGGCCCCGGCGGAGCAGTACTTC
>TRBD1|15|TRBV29-1|TRBJ2-2|.
CSVGQGGDNTGELFF
TGCAGCGTCGGACAGGGCGGGGACAACACCGGGGAGCTGTTTTTT
>.|14|TRBV30|TRBJ2-2|.
CAWSWGANTGELFF
TGTGCCTGGAGTTGGGGGGCCAACACCGGGGAGCTGTTTTTT
>.|13|TRBV29-1|TRBJ1-1|.
CSVVGGVRTEAFF
TGCAGCGTCGTTGGCGGTGTAAGGACTGAAGCTTTCTTT
>TRBD1|14|TRBV29-1|TRBJ1-2|.
CSATGGQASYGYTF
TGCAGCGCTACAGGGGGACAGGCAAGTTATGGCTACACCTTC
>.|13|TRBV3-1|TRBJ1-2|once
CASSQVENYGYTF
TGTGCCAGCAGCCAAGTGGAGAACTATGGCTACACCTTC
>.|15|TRBV7-2|TRBJ1-6|.
CASSLRRANNSPLHF
TGTGCCAGCAGCTTAAGGAGGGCCAATAATTCACCCCTCCACTTT